This T cell receptor (beta chain) was sequenced in a study of T cells in Graves' hyperthyroidism and ophthalmopathy. Whole-study context: Blood from the periphery was taken at initial diagnosis, before any treatment.

This clonotype turned up a few times. TCR beta CDR3 sequences were amplified from RNA transcripts. First-round RT-PCR of the TCR CDR3 relied on the HTBI primer set. MiXCR, run by TCRdb on the multiplex PCR reads, gives a single entry per CDR3 protein. This sample carries some 770,000 distinct CDR3 sequences, about a sixth of them seen once, and the ten largest clones take about 8.4%. It was considered stable Graves' hyperthyroidism when ophthalmopathy did not progress within 18 months. Reasons for excluding patients were uncontrolled infection, other autoimmune disease, pregnancy or lactation. This CDR3 comprises 14 residues. Germline assignment: CDR1 KGHDR and CDR2 SFDVKD. The V gene lost 7 bases and the J gene lost 4 bases, with 13 bases spanning the gap.

This receptor was identified in a man between 18 and 35 years old with Graves' hyperthyroidism. Sequencing was performed on blood. The chain employs TRBV24-1 and TRBJ2-1; D tentatively reads TRBD1 or TRBD2 (5 bases each). DNA for the CDR3: TGTGCCACCAGGGGACCTCTCGGGTACAATGAGCAGTTCTTC. This sequence encodes CATRGPLGYNEQFF.